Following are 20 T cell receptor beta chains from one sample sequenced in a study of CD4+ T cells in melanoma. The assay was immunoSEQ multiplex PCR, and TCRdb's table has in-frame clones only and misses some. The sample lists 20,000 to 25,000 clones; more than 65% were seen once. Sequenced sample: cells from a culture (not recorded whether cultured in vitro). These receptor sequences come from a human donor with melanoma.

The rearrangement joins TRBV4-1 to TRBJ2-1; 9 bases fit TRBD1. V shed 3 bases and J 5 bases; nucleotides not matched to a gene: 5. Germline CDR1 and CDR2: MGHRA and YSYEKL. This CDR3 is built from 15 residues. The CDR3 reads CASSQPGQGNNEQFF. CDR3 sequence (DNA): TGCGCCAGCAGCCAGCCGGGACAGGGAAACAATGAGCAGTTCTTC.

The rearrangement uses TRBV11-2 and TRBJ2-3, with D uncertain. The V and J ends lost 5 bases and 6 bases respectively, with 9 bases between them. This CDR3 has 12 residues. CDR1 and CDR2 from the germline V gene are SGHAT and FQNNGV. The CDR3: CASSRFRDTQYF. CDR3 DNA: TGTGCCAGCAGCCGCTTTAGGGATACGCAGTATTTT.

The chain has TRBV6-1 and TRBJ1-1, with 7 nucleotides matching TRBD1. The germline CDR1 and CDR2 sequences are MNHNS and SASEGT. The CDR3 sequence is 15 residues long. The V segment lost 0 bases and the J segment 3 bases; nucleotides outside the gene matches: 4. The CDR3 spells CASSEAWTGHTEAFF. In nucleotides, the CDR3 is TGTGCCAGCAGTGAAGCGTGGACAGGACACACTGAAGCTTTCTTT.

Here the CDR3 reads CASSSPSSGGFTYEQYF. The CDR3 DNA reads TGTGCCAGCAGCTCACCTAGTAGCGGGGGCTTTACCTACGAGCAGTACTTC. The J gene is TRBJ2-7, the V gene TRBV7-9, with 9 bases aligning to TRBD2. The trim removed 4 bases at V and 2 bases at J, leaving 12 bases unmatched. The length of the CDR3 is 17 residues. CDR1 is SEHNR and CDR2 is FQNEAQ in the germline V gene (reference sequence).

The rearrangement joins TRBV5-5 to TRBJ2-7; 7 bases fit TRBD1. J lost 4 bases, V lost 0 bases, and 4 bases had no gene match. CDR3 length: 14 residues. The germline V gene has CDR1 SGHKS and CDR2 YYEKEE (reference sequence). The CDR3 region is CASSLARGRYEQYF. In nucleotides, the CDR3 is TGTGCCAGCAGCTTGGCCAGGGGGAGATACGAGCAGTACTTC.

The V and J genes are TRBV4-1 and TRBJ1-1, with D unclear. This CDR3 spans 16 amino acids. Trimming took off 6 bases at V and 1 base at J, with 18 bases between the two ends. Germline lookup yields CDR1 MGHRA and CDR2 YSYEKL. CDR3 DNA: TGCGCCAGCAGTGGGGTGGGCTTCATAAAGAACACTGAAGCTTTCTTT. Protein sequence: CASSGVGFIKNTEAFF.

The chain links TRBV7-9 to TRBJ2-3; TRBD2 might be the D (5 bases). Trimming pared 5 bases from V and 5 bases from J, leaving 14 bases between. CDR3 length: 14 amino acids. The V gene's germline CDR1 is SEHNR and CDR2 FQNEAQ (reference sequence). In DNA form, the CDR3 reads TGTGCCAGCAGCCCTTTACGTGAGGGAGATACGCAGTATTTT. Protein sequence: CASSPLREGDTQYF.

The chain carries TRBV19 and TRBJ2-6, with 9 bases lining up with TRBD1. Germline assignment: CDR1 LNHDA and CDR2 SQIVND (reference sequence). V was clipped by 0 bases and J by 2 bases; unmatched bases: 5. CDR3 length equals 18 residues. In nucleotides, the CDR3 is TGTGCCAGTAGTATAGACGGGACAGGGTTTACTGGGGCCAACGTCCTGACTTTC. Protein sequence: CASSIDGTGFTGANVLTF.

As DNA, the CDR3 is TGTGCCAGCAGTTACCGGGGCCTAAGAGGCAAAAAACTGTTTTTT. Translated, it gives CASSYRGLRGKKLFF. The chain employs TRBV27 and TRBJ1-4; D is possibly TRBD1 (5 bases). The CDR3 loop spans 15 amino acids. Germline V lookup: CDR1 MNHEY, CDR2 SMNVEV (reference sequence). Trimming removed 4 bases from V and 9 bases from J, with 18 bases in between.

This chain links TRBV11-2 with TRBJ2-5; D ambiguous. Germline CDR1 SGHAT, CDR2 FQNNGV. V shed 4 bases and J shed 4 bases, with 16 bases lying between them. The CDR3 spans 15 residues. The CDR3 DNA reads TGTGCCAGCAGCTCCCGGCGGCGTCGTGGAGAGACCCAGTACTTC. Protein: CASSSRRRRGETQYF.

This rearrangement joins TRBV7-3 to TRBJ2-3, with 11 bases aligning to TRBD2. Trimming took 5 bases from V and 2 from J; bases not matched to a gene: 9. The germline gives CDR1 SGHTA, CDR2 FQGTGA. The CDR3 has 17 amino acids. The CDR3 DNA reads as TGTGCCAGCAGCCCCTTGGGACTAGCGGACTTCACAGATACGCAGTATTTT. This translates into CASSPLGLADFTDTQYF.

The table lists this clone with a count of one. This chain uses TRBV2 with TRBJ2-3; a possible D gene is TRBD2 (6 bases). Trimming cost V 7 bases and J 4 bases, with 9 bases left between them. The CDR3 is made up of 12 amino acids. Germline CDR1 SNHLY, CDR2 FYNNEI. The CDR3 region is CASIPGADTQYF. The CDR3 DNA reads TGTGCCAGCATCCCGGGGGCAGATACGCAGTATTTT.

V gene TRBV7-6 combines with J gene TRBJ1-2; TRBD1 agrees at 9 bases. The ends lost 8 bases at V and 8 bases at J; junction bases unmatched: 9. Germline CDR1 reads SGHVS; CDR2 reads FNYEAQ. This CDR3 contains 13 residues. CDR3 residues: CASGQGLDEGYTF. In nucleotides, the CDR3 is TGTGCCAGCGGACAGGGGCTCGATGAAGGCTACACCTTC.

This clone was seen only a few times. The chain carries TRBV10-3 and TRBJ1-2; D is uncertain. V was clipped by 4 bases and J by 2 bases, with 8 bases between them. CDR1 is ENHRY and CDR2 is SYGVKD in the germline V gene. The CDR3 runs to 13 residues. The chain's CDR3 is CAISANLNYGYTF. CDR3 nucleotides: TGTGCCATCAGTGCGAACTTAAACTATGGCTACACCTTC.

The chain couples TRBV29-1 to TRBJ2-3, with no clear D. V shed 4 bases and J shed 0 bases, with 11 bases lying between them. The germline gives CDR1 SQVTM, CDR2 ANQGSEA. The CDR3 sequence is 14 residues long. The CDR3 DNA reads TGCAGCGTTGCGTGGCTAGATAGCACAGATACGCAGTATTTT. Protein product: CSVAWLDSTDTQYF.

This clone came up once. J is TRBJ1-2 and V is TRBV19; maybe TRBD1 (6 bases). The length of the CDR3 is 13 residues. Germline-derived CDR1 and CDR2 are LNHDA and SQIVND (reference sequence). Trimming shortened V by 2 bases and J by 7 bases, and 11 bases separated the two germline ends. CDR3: CASSINRQAGYTF. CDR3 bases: TGTGCCAGTAGTATAAATCGACAGGCTGGCTACACCTTC.

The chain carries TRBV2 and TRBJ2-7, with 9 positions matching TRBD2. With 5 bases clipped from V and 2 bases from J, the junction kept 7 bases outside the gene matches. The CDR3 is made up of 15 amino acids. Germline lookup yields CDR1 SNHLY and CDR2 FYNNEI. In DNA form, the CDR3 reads TGTGCCAGCAGTTGGTTGGCGGGGGGGCCCTACGAGCAGTACTTC. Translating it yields CASSWLAGGPYEQYF.

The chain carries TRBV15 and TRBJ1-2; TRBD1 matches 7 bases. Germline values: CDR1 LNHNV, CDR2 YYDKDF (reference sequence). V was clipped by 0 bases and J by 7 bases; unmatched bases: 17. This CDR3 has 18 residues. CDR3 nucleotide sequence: TGTGCCACCAGCAGAGATCGGGGACAGAGCCGGGGAACTGGTGGCTACACCTTC. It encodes CATSRDRGQSRGTGGYTF. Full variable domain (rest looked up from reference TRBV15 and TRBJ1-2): DAMVIQNPRYQVTQFGKPVTLSCSQTLNHNVMYWYQQKSSQAPKLLFHYYDKDFNNEADTPDNFQSRRPNTSFCFLDIRSPGLGDTAMYLCATSRDRGQSRGTGGYTFGSGTRLTVV.

The DNA for the CDR3 is TGTGCCAGCAGAAAGTACCAAGAGACCCAGTACTTC. Translating gives CASRKYQETQYF. The chain links TRBV5-4 to TRBJ2-5; D is ambiguous. This CDR3 has 12 residues. V was shortened by 5 bases and J by 0 bases, with 5 bases between the two germline ends. The germline V gene has CDR1 SGHNT and CDR2 YYREEE (reference sequence).

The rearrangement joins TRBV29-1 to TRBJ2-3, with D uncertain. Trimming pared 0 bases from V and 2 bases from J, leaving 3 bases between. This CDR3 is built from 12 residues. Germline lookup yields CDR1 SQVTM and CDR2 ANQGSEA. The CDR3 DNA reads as TGCAGCGTTGAAGATCCCACAGATACGCAGTATTTT. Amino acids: CSVEDPTDTQYF.